This T cell receptor beta chain was observed in a study of T cells after yellow fever vaccination. Conversion of TCR transcripts into cDNA relied on 5'RACE template switching, which added a universal primer site and UMIs. MiXCR was run by TCRdb on the 5' RACE reads, yielding one entry per CDR3 protein. The sample contains approximately 110,000 distinct CDR3 sequences, about 7% of which appear only once. The CDR3 covers 15 residues. Deletions cut 0 bases from V and 12 bases from J, with 21 bases between. Germline CDR1 MGHRA, CDR2 YSYEKL. Turning to this clonotype: Its antigen remains unidentified.

Study conclusions and caveats: Though it reached lower strength, the secondary response hit its peak faster, day 5 versus 15.

The J gene is TRBJ2-7, the V gene TRBV4-1; a possible D gene is TRBD2 (5 bases). The sequence came from a man between 18 and 29 years old who received the YFV17D yellow fever vaccine. The sequences come from CD4+ T cells sorted from PBMCs, collected 10 days after the first yellow fever vaccination. The CDR3 loop is CASSQDQNLRGYPYF. CDR3 DNA: TGCGCCAGCAGCCAAGACCAGAACCTCCGAGGGTATCCGTACTTC.